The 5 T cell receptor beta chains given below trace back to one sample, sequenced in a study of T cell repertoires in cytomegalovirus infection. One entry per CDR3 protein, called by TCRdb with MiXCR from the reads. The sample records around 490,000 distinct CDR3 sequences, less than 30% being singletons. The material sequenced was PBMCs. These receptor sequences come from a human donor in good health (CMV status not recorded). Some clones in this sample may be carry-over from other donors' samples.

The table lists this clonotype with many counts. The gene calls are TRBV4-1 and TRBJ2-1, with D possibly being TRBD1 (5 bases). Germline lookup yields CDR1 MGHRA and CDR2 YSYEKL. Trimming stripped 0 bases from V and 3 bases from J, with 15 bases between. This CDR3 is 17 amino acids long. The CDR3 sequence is CASSQEVTEVLYNEQFF. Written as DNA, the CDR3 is TGCGCCAGCAGCCAAGAAGTGACAGAGGTTCTCTACAATGAGCAGTTCTTC.

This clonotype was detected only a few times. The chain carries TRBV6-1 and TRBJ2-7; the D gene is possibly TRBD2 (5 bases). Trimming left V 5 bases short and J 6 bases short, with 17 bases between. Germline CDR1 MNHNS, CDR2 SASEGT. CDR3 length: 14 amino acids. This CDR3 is CASSPLRATSEQYF. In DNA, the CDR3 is TGTGCCAGCAGTCCGCTAAGGGCCACTAGCGAGCAGTACTTC.

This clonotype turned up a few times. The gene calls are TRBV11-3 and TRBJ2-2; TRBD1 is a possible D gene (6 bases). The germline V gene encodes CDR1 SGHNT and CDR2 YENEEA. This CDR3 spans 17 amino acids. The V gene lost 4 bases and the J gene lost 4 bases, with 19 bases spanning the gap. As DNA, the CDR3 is TGTGCCAGCAGCTCGCGGTTCCAGGGGCCGGGCACCGGGGAGCTGTTTTTT. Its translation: CASSSRFQGPGTGELFF.

The DNA for the CDR3 is TGTGCCAGCAGTTTAGGGCTAGCGGCCGAAGAGACCCAGTACTTC. Its translation: CASSLGLAAEETQYF. V is TRBV28 and J is TRBJ2-5; 7 bases are shared with TRBD2. CDR3 length: 15 amino acids. Per the germline V gene, CDR1 is MDHEN and CDR2 is SYDVKM. After removal of 2 bases from V and 3 bases from J, the junction contained 6 bases not matched to a gene.

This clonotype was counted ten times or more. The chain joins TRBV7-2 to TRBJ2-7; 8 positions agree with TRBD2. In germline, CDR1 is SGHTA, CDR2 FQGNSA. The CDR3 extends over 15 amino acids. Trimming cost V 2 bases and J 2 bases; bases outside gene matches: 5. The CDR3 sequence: CASSLFSGGTYEQYV. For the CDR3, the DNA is TGTGCCAGCAGCTTATTCTCGGGAGGGACCTACGAGCAGTACGTC.